The 4 T cell receptor beta chains below all came from one sample that was sequenced in a study of vaccination effects on CD4 cells after COVID-19. Sequencing was performed with immunoSEQ multiplex PCR; in TCRdb, only in-frame clones are kept and a portion is missing. The repertoire holds 20,000 to 30,000 clones, with under 75% as singletons. After expansion with viral peptide pools in the ViraFEST assay, antigen-specific CD4+ T cells were sequenced. When less than 11 days of culture had elapsed, CD4+ T cells were isolated. By PCR, the person was confirmed to have had SARS-CoV-2 infection between March and December 2020. No antigen has been identified for these receptors. The material sequenced was CD4+ T cells from PBMCs cultured with SARS-CoV-2 spike peptides, taken before COVID-19 vaccination. These receptors were taken from a human donor who had a prior SARS-CoV-2 infection.

The V call is TRBV11-2, the J call TRBJ1-3; TRBD1 aligns across 7 bases. V shed 4 bases and J 3 bases; nucleotides not matched to a gene: 3. This CDR3 is built from 14 residues. Germline CDR1 reads SGHAT; CDR2 reads FQNNGV. This CDR3 is CASSSTGVGNTIYF. CDR3 sequence (DNA): TGTGCCAGCAGCTCCACAGGGGTTGGAAACACCATATATTTT. Combining the CDR3 with reference TRBV11-2 and TRBJ1-3 gives the whole variable domain EAGVAQSPRYKIIEKRQSVAFWCNPISGHATLYWYQQILGQGPKLLIQFQNNGVVDDSQLPKDRFSAERLKGVDSTLKIQPAKLEDSAVYLCASSSTGVGNTIYFGEGSWLTVV.

The V gene is TRBV7-2, the J gene TRBJ2-5, with 8 bases identical to TRBD2. This CDR3 is 17 amino acids long. With 1 base clipped from V and 5 bases from J, the junction kept 12 bases outside the gene matches. From germline, CDR1 is SGHTA and CDR2 FQGNSA. CDR3 residues: CASSLGVGSGNGETQYF. For the CDR3, the DNA is TGTGCCAGCAGCTTAGGGGTGGGTAGCGGGAATGGTGAGACCCAGTACTTC.

The V and J genes are TRBV11-3 and TRBJ2-1; the match to TRBD2 covers 12 bases. V was pared by 0 bases and J by 6 bases, with 12 bases of the junction left unmatched. Per the germline V gene, CDR1 is SGHNT and CDR2 is YENEEA. This CDR3 has 19 residues. The CDR3: CASSLDPPTLAGGGNEQFF. The DNA of the CDR3 is TGTGCCAGCAGCTTAGATCCGCCCACCCTAGCGGGGGGGGGCAATGAGCAGTTCTTC.

The chain is built from TRBV7-2 and TRBJ2-5, with TRBD2 as a possible D gene (5 bases). Germline lookup yields CDR1 SGHTA and CDR2 FQGNSA. Trimming cost V 6 bases and J 7 bases, with 12 bases left between them. CDR3 length: 12 residues. The CDR3: CASSQEVATQYF. CDR3 DNA: TGTGCCAGCAGTCAGGAGGTTGCGACCCAGTACTTC. Full variable domain (remainder filled in from reference TRBV7-2 and TRBJ2-5): GAGVSQSPSNKVTEKGKDVELRCDPISGHTALYWYRQSLGQGLEFLIYFQGNSAPDKSGLPSDRFSAERTGGSVSTLTIQRTQQEDSAVYLCASSQEVATQYFGPGTRLLVL.